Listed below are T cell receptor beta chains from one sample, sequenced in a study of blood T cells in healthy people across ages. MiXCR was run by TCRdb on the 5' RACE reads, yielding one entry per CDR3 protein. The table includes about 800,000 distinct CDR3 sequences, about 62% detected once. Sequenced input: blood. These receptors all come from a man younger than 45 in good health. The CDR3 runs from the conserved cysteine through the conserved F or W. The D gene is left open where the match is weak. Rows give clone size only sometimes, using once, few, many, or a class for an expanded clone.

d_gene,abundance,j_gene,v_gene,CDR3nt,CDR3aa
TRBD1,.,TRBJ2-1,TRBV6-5,TGTGCCAGCAGACCGGGACAGGCACTCCTCGGCGAGCAGTTCTTC,CASRPGQALLGEQFF
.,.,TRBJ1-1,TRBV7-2,TGTGCCAGCAGCTTAACCAGGGAGGCTGAAGCTTTCTTT,CASSLTREAEAFF
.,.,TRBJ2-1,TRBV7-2,TGTGCCAGCAGCATAGCAGTGGAGCAGTTCTTC,CASSIAVEQFF
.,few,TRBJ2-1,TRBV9,TGTGCCAGCAGCGTAGTGTCCGAAGGCCAGAGCTCCTACAATGAGCAGTTCTTC,CASSVVSEGQSSYNEQFF
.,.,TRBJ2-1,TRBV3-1,TGTGCCAGCAGCAGTACCGAATTTGGAAATGAGCAGTTCTTC,CASSSTEFGNEQFF
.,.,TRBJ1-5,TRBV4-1,TGCGCCAGCAGCCAAGAGAGGGATCAGCCCCAGCATTTT,CASSQERDQPQHF
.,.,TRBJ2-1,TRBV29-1,TGCAGCGCCCCGCGGGCCGCGAGCTCCTACAATGAGCAGTTCTTC,CSAPRAASSYNEQFF
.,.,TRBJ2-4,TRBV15,TGTGCCACCAGCGGTTCGGGACACCTAGCCAAAAACATTCAGTACTTC,CATSGSGHLAKNIQYF
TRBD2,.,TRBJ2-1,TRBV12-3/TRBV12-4,TGTGCCAGCAGTTTCCCTCGACTAGCGGGTATAGGGGAGCAGTTCTTC,CASSFPRLAGIGEQFF
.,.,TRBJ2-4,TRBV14,TGTGCCAGCAGGCAACAGGGGCCACCGGGGGCGCGGGCACTAAACATTCAGTACTTC,CASRQQGPPGARALNIQYF
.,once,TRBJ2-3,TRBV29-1,TGCAGCGTGGACCCCGGAGTAGTCACGGATACGCAGTATTTT,CSVDPGVVTDTQYF
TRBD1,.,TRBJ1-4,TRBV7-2,TGTGCCAGCAGCCACGGACAGGGGATGGGGGAAAAACTGTTTTTT,CASSHGQGMGEKLFF
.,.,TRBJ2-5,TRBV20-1,TGCAGTGCTAGTACATTGGGCAGCCAAGAGACCCAGTACTTC,CSASTLGSQETQYF
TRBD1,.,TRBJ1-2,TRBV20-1,TGCAGTGCTAGAGATTTTGACAGGGCGAACTATGGCTACACCTTC,CSARDFDRANYGYTF
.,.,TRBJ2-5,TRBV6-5,TGTGCCAGCAGTTATGTGCTGACACCGAACCATCAAGAGACCCAGTACTTC,CASSYVLTPNHQETQYF
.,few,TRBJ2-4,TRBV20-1,TGCAGTGCTCCCTTGGAACCTGCCGCGAACATTCAGTACTTC,CSAPLEPAANIQYF
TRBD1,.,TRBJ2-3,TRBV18,TGTGCCAGCTCTCAGACCGGGACAGGGGATTATGATACGCAGTATTTT,CASSQTGTGDYDTQYF
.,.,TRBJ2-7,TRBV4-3,TGCGCCAGCAGCCAAGATATGAGTCGCTCCTACGAGCAGTACTTC,CASSQDMSRSYEQYF
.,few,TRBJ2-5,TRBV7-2,TGTGCCAGCAGCCAGAATTTCGGAACCCAAGAGACCCAGTACTTC,CASSQNFGTQETQYF
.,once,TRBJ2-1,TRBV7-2,TGTGCCAGCAACCCCCGGCGGAACTACAATGAGCAGTTCTTC,CASNPRRNYNEQFF